The rows below give T cell receptor beta chains drawn from one sample of a study of graft-versus-host responses after intestinal transplantation. Method: immunoSEQ multiplex PCR; TCRdb's copy keeps in-frame clones and lacks some. Of over 70,000 clones listed, almost 90% are singletons. Their antigen targets remain unknown. The source material was unstimulated CD8+ T cells sorted from spleen or lymph node cells, sampled before transplant. The receptor source for this set is a human donor who was the organ donor for an intestinal transplant. Both conserved end residues are part of each CDR3. The D gene is left open where the match is weak. Where a row states a size, it is once, few, many or the class of an expanded clone; other rows omit it.

V gene,J gene,D gene,clone size,CDR3 DNA,CDR3 protein
TRBV28,TRBJ1-5,TRBD1,NA,TGTGCCAGCAGTGAGACAGGGGGGGATGTTCAGCCCCAGCATTTT,CASSETGGDVQPQHF
TRBV6-1,TRBJ1-5,NA,NA,TGTGCCAGCAGTGCATGGGGCAGCAATCAGCCCCAGCATTTT,CASSAWGSNQPQHF
TRBV19,TRBJ1-2,NA,NA,TGTGCCAGTAGGATCCGGACAGAGCTCAACTATGGCTACACCTTC,CASRIRTELNYGYTF
TRBV7-9,TRBJ2-1,NA,NA,TGTGCCAGCAGCTTAGAACGGGTCCGCAATGAGCAGTTCTTC,CASSLERVRNEQFF
TRBV10-2,TRBJ2-3,TRBD2,NA,TGCGCCAGCAGTGAACTGGGACTAGCGGGGTTAGGCACAGATACGCAGTATTTT,CASSELGLAGLGTDTQYF
TRBV2,TRBJ2-1,NA,NA,TGTGCCAGCAGCGTGTCCCCCACCACGACAGTACTTTCCTACAATGAGCAGTTCTTC,CASSVSPTTTVLSYNEQFF
TRBV6-4,TRBJ2-1,NA,NA,TGTGCCAGCAGTGACTCCTACGGCTCCTACAATGAGCAGTTCTTC,CASSDSYGSYNEQFF
TRBV28,TRBJ2-5,TRBD1,NA,TGTGCCAGCAGTTTAGGGACAGGGGCTCAAGAGACCCAGTACTTC,CASSLGTGAQETQYF
TRBV28,TRBJ2-3,NA,NA,TGTGCCAGCACCCTGACGGGTACAGATACGCAGTATTTT,CASTLTGTDTQYF
TRBV28,TRBJ1-2,TRBD1,few,TGTGCCAGCAGTTTAATCGGGACAGATAACTATGGCTACACCTTC,CASSLIGTDNYGYTF
TRBV10-3,TRBJ2-1,TRBD2,NA,TGTGCCATCAGGGGGGGAGGGGAAAATGAGCAGTTCTTC,CAIRGGGENEQFF
TRBV27,TRBJ1-4,NA,NA,TGTGCCAGCAGTTCCACAGGGAGTAATGAAAAACTGTTTTTT,CASSSTGSNEKLFF
TRBV11-3,TRBJ2-6,NA,NA,TGTGCCAGCAGCTTAGGAGGGGGAGCAGGGGCCAACGTCCTGACTTTC,CASSLGGGAGANVLTF
TRBV4-3,TRBJ2-6,NA,few,TGCGCCAGCAGCCGTAGGGAAGAGGGCGGCTCCGGGGCCAACGTCCTGACTTTC,CASSRREEGGSGANVLTF
TRBV4-3,TRBJ2-3,TRBD2,NA,TGCGCCAGCAGCGCTAGCGGGCGCACAGATACGCAGTATTTT,CASSASGRTDTQYF
TRBV19,TRBJ1-5,TRBD1,NA,TGTGCCAGTAGCGGGGGACAGAGCTATAATCAGCCCCAGCATTTT,CASSGGQSYNQPQHF
TRBV2,TRBJ1-6,NA,NA,TGTGCCAGGATGGGGCAGCTAGATAATTCACCCCTCCACTTT,CARMGQLDNSPLHF
TRBV30,TRBJ1-1,TRBD1,NA,TGTGCCTGGAGTGTAGTTTTCACCGGGACAGGGAACACTGAAGCTTTCTTT,CAWSVVFTGTGNTEAFF
TRBV5-6,TRBJ2-1,NA,NA,TGTGCCAGCAGCTTCTGGAGCTCCTACAATGAGCAGTTCTTC,CASSFWSSYNEQFF
TRBV25-1,TRBJ2-2,NA,NA,TGTGCCAGCAGTGCCAGCACCGGGGAGCTGTTTTTT,CASSASTGELFF
TRBV4-3,TRBJ2-6,NA,NA,TGCGCCAGCAGCCAGGATGGGGCCATCTCTGGGGCCAACGTCCTGACTTTC,CASSQDGAISGANVLTF
TRBV27,TRBJ2-3,TRBD1,NA,TGTGCCAGCAGTTTGGAAAGGGGGCCTAGCACAGATACGCAGTATTTT,CASSLERGPSTDTQYF